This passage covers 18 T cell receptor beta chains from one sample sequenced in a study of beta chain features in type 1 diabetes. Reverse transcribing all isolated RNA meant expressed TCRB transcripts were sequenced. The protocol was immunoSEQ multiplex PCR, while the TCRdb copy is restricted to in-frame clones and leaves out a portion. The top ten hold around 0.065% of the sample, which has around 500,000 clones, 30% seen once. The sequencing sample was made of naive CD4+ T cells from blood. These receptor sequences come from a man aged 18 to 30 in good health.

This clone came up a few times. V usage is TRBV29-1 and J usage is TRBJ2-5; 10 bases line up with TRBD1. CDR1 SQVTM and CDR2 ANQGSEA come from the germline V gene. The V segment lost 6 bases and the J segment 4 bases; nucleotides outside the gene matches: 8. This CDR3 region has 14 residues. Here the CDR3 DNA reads TGCAGCGTGGGGTCTGACAGGGGGCGAGAGACCCAGTACTTC. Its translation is CSVGSDRGRETQYF.

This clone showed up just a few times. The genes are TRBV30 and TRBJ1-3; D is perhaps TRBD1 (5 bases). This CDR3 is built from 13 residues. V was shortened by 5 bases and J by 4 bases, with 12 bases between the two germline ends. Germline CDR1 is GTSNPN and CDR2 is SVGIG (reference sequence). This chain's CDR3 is CAWFQGSGNTIYF. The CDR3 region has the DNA TGTGCCTGGTTCCAGGGTTCGGGAAACACCATATATTTT.

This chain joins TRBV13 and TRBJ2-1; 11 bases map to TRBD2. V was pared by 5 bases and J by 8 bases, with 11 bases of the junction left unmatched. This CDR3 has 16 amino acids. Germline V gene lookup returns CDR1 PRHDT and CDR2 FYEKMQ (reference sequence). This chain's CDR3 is CASSTTSGRILDEQFF. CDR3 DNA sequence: TGTGCCAGCAGCACTACTAGCGGGAGAATATTGGATGAGCAGTTCTTC.

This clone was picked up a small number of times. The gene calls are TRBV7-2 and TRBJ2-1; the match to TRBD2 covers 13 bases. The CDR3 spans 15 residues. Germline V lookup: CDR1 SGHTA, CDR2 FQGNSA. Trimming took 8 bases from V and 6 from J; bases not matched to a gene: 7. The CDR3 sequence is CASGSGLAGLNEQFF. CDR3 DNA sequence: TGTGCCAGCGGATCGGGACTAGCGGGACTCAATGAGCAGTTCTTC.

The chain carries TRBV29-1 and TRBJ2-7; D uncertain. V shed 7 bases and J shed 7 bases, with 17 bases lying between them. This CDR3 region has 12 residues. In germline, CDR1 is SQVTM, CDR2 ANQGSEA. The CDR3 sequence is CSGGPRVGEQYF. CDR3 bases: TGCAGCGGCGGACCAAGGGTGGGGGAGCAGTACTTC.

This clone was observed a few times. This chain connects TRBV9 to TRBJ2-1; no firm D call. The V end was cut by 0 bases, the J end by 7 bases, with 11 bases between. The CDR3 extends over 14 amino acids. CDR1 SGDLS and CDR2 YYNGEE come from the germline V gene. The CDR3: CASSVGPAGNEQFF. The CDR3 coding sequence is TGTGCCAGCAGCGTAGGTCCCGCTGGGAATGAGCAGTTCTTC.

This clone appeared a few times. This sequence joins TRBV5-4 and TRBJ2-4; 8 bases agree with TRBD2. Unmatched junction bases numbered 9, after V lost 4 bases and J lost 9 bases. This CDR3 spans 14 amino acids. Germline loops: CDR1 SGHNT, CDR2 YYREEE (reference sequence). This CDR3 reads CASSAGPGGSIQYF. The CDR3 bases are TGTGCCAGCAGCGCCGGACCGGGGGGGAGCATTCAGTACTTC.

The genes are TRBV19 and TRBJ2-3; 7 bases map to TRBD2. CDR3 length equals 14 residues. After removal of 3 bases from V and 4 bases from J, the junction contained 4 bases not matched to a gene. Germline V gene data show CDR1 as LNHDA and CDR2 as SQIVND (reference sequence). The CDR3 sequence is CASSIARGADTQYF. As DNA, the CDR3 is TGTGCCAGTAGTATCGCCCGGGGGGCAGATACGCAGTATTTT.

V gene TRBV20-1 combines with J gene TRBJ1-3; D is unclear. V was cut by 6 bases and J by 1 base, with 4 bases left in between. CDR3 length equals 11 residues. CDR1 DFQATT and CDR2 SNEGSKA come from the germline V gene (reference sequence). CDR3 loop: CSAESGNTIYF. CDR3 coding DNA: TGCAGTGCCGAGTCTGGAAACACCATATATTTT.

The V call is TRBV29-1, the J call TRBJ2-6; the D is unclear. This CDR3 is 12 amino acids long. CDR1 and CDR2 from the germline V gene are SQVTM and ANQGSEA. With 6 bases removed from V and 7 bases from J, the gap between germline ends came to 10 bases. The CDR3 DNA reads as TGCAGCGTAGTGGACGGCGCCAACGTCCTGACTTTC. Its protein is CSVVDGANVLTF.

CDR3: CASSLEMSGAYEQYF. The CDR3 DNA reads TGTGCCAGCAGTTTGGAGATGTCCGGGGCCTACGAGCAGTACTTC. The chain couples TRBV27 to TRBJ2-7, with a tentative D call TRBD2 (5 bases). Germline CDR1 reads MNHEY; CDR2 reads SMNVEV (reference sequence). Trimming stripped 3 bases from V and 2 bases from J, with 14 bases between. The CDR3 has 15 amino acids.

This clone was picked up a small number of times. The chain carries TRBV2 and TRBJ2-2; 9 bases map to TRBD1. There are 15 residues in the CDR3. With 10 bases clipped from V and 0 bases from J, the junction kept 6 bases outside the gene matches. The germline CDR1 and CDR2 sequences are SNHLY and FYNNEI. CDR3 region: CATKGQGSNTGELFF. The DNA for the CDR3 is TGTGCCACCAAAGGACAGGGGTCGAACACCGGGGAGCTGTTTTTT.

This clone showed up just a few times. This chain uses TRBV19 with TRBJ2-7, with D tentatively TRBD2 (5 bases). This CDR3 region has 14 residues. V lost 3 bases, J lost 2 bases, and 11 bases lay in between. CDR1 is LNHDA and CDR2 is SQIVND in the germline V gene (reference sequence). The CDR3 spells CASSMAQTTYEQYF. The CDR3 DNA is TGTGCCAGTAGTATGGCACAGACTACCTACGAGCAGTACTTC.

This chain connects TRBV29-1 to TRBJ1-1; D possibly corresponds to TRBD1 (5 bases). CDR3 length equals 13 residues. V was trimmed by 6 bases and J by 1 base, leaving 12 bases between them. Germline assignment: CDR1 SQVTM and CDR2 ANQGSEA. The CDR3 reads CSVRDFGNTEAFF. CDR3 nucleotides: TGCAGCGTCCGGGACTTCGGGAACACTGAAGCTTTCTTT. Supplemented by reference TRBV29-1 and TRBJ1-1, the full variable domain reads SAVISQKPSRDICQRGTSLTIQCQVDSQVTMMFWYRQQPGQSLTLIATANQGSEATYESGFVIDKFPISRPNLTFSTLTVSNMSPEDSSIYLCSVRDFGNTEAFFGQGTRLTVV.

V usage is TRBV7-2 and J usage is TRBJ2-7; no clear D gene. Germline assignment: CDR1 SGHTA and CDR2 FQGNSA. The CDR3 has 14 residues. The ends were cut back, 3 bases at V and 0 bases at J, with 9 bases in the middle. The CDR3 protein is CASSFMRSSYEQYF. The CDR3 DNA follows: TGTGCCAGCAGCTTTATGCGGAGCTCCTACGAGCAGTACTTC.

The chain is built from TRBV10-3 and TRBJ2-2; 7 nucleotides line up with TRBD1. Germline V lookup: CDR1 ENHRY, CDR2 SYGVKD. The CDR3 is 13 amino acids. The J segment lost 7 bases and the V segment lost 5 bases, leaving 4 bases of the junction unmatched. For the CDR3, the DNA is TGTGCCATCAGTCGACAGGGAAGCGGGGAGCTGTTTTTT. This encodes CAISRQGSGELFF.

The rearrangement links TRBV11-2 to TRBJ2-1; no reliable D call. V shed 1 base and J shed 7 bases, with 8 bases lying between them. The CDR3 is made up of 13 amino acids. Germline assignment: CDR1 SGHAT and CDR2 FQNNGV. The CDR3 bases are TGTGCCAGCAGCTTAGCGCGCTCGAATGAGCAGTTCTTC. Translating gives CASSLARSNEQFF.

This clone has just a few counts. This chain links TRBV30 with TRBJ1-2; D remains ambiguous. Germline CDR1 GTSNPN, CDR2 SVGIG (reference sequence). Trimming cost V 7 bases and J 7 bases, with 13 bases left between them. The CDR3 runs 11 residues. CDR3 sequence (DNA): TGTGCCTACACAATCACGTTTGGCTACACCTTC. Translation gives CAYTITFGYTF.